This T cell receptor (beta chain) was sequenced for a study of CD8 T cells in ankylosing spondylitis. With 2 bases removed from V and 5 bases from J, the gap between germline ends came to 13 bases. The CDR3 covers 14 residues. TCRdb called the 5' RACE reads again in MiXCR, with one record for every CDR3 protein. The data hold around 230,000 distinct CDR3 sequences, with 8.6% observed a single time. The chain has TRBV12-3 or TRBV12-4 and TRBJ2-7, with D perhaps being TRBD1 or TRBD2 (6 bases each). This TCR came from a male donor with ankylosing spondylitis or in good health (not recorded which). Sample: blood, either unsorted or a sorted T cell fraction (not recorded which). CDR3 nucleotides: TGTGCCAGCAGTTTATACGGGGGCGACGACGAGCAGTACTTC. Its translation: CASSLYGGDDEQYF.